The subject of this entry is one T cell receptor beta chain. In the original processing: Reference gene primer amplification in the assay estimated nucleated cell counts. Some clones are missing from TCRdb's copy, which holds only in-frame ones; the method was immunoSEQ multiplex PCR. The V and J calls and clone size are taken from that table; D and trimming were inferred from the DNA. The table lists around 190,000 clones, about four fifths of them singletons, with approximately 6.2% in the top ten. The data derive from a study of blood T cell repertoires in COVID-19. Overall study: Material from acute and convalescent COVID-19 was sourced from the United States, Italy and Spain. T cells, B-cell-depleted T cells, or PBMCs supplied cDNA or gDNA.

Looked up from germline, CDR1 is MNHNS and CDR2 is SASEGT. The CDR3 is made up of 14 amino acids. V lost 1 base, J lost 5 bases, and 4 bases stayed unmatched. The V call is TRBV6-1, the J call TRBJ2-7, with 8 nucleotides matching TRBD1. The clonotype comes from a man aged 70 or older with active or convalescent COVID-19. Sequenced: peripheral blood. The DNA for the CDR3 is TGTGCCAGCAGTGAAGGGACAGGGCGGCACGAGCAGTACTTC. It translates to CASSEGTGRHEQYF.